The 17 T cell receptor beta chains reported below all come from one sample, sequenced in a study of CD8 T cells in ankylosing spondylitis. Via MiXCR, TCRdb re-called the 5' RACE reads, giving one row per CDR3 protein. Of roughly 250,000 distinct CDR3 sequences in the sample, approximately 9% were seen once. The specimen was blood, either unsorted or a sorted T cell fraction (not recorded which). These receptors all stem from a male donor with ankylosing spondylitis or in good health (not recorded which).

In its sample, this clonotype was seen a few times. CDR3 residues: CAWSEIGTGELFF. The CDR3 nucleotides read TGTGCCTGGAGTGAAATCGGCACCGGGGAGCTGTTTTTT. The V call is TRBV30, the J call TRBJ2-2; D unclear. Per germline, CDR1 GTSNPN and CDR2 SVGIG (reference sequence). The CDR3 contains 13 residues. Trimming removed 1 base from V and 4 bases from J, with 7 bases in between.

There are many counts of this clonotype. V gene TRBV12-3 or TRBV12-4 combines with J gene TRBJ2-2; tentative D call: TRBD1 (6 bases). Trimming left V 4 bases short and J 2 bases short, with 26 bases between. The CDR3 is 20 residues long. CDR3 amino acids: CASSSFSFGQKEENTGELFF. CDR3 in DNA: TGTGCCAGCAGTTCCTTCTCTTTCGGACAGAAAGAGGAAAACACCGGGGAGCTGTTTTTT.

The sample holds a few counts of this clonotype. The CDR3 is CSARPLAGVFSRETQYF. CDR3 coding DNA: TGCAGTGCCAGACCACTAGCGGGAGTATTCTCTAGGGAGACCCAGTACTTC. The chain carries TRBV20-1 and TRBJ2-5, with TRBD2 identical over 11 bases. After removal of 6 bases from V and 5 bases from J, the junction contained 17 bases not matched to a gene. There are 17 residues in the CDR3. Germline CDR1 DFQATT, CDR2 SNEGSKA (reference sequence).

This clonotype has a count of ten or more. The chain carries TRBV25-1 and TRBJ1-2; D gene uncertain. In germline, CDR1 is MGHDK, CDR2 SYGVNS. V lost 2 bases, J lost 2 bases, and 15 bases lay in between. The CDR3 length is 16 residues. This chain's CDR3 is CASSEGRASANYGYTF. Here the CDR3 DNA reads TGTGCCAGCAGTGAAGGGAGGGCCTCGGCCAACTATGGCTACACCTTC.

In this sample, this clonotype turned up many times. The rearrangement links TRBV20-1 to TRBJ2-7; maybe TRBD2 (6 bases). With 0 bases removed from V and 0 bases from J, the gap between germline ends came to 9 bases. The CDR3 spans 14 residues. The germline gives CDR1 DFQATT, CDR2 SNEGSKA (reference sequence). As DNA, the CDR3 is TGCAGTGCTAGAGATGGAGCGGGCTCCTACGAGCAGTACTTC. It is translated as CSARDGAGSYEQYF.

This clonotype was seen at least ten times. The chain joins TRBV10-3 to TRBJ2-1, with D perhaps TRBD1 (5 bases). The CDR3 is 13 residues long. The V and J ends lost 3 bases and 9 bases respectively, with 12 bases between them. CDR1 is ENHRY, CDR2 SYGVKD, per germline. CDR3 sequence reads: CAISERGGPEQFF. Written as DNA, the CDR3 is TGTGCCATCAGTGAAAGGGGCGGACCTGAGCAGTTCTTC.

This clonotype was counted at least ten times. The CDR3 DNA is TGTGCCAGCAGCGTAGCTGGGACAGGAGACACCGGGGAGCTGTTTTTT. Its translation is CASSVAGTGDTGELFF. The gene calls are TRBV9 and TRBJ2-2; 8 bases are a match to TRBD1. Trimming at V came to 0 bases and at J to 3 bases, leaving 4 bases not matched to a gene. The CDR3 spans 16 residues. CDR1 SGDLS and CDR2 YYNGEE come from the germline V gene.

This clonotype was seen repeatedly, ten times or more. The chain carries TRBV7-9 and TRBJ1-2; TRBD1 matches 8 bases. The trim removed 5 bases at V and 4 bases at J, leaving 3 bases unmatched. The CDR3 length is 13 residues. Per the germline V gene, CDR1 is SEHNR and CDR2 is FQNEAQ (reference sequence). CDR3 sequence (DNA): TGTGCCAGCAGCCAGGGGGCTGGCTATGGCTACACCTTC. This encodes CASSQGAGYGYTF.

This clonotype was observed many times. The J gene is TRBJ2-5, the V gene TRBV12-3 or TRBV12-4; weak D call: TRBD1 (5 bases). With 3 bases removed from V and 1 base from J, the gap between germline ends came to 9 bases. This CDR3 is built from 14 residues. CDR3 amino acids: CASSFGRAQETQYF. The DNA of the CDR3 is TGTGCCAGCAGTTTCGGCAGGGCCCAAGAGACCCAGTACTTC.

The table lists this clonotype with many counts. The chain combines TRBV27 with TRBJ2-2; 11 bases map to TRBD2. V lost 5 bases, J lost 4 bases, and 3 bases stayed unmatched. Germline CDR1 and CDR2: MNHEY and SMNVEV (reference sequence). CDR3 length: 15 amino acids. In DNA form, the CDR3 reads TGTGCCAGCAGTCCCGGGACTAGCGGCACCGGGGAGCTGTTTTTT. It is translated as CASSPGTSGTGELFF.

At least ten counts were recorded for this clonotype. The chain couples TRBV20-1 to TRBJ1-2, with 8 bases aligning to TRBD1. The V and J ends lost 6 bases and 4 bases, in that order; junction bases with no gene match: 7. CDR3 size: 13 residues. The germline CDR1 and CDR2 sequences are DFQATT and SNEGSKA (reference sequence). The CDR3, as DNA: TGCAGTGCCGTCGACAGGGGCGGCTATGGCTACACCTTC. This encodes CSAVDRGGYGYTF.

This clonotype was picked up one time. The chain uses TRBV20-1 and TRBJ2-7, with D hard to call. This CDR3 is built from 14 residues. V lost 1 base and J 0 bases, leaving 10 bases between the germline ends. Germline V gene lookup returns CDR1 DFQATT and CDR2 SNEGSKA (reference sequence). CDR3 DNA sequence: TGCAGTGCTAGAGGTATAGGAAACTCCTACGAGCAGTACTTC. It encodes CSARGIGNSYEQYF.

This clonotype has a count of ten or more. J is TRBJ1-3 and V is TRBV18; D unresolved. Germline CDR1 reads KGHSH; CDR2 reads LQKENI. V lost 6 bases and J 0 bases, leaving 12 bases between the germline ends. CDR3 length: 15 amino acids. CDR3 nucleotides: TGTGCCAGCTCGGCCGGCCGGGGCTCTGGAAACACCATATATTTT. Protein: CASSAGRGSGNTIYF. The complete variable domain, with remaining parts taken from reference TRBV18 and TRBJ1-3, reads NAGVMQNPRHLVRRRGQEARLRCSPMKGHSHVYWYRQLPEEGLKFMVYLQKENIIDESGMPKERFSAEFPKEGPSILRIQQVVRGDSAAYFCASSAGRGSGNTIYFGEGSWLTVV.

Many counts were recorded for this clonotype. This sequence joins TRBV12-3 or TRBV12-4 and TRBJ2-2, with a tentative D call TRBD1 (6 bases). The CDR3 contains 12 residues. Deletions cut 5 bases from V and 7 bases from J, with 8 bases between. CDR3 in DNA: TGTGCCAGCAGTCCGGACAGCGGGGAGCTGTTTTTT. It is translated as CASSPDSGELFF.

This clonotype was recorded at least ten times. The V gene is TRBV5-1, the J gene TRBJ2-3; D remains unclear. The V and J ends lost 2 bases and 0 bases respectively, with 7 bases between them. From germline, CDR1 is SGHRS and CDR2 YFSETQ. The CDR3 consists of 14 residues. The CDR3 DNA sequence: TGCGCCAGCAGCTTCGATCCTAGCACAGATACGCAGTATTTT. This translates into CASSFDPSTDTQYF.

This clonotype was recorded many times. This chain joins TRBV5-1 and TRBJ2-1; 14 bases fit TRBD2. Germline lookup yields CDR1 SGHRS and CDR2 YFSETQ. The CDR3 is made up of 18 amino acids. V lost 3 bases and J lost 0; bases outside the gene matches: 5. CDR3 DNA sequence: TGCGCCAGCAGCTGGGGACTAGCGGGGGTTAGCTCCTACAATGAGCAGTTCTTC. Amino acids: CASSWGLAGVSSYNEQFF.

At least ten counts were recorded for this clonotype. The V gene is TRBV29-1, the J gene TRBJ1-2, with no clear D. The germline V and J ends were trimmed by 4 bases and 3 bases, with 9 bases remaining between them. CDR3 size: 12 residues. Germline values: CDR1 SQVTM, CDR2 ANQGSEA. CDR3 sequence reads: CSVGSLHYGYTF. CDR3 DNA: TGCAGCGTTGGAAGCCTGCACTATGGCTACACCTTC. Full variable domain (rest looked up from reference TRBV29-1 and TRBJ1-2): SAVISQKPSRDICQRGTSLTIQCQVDSQVTMMFWYRQQPGQSLTLIATANQGSEATYESGFVIDKFPISRPNLTFSTLTVSNMSPEDSSIYLCSVGSLHYGYTFGSGTRLTVV.